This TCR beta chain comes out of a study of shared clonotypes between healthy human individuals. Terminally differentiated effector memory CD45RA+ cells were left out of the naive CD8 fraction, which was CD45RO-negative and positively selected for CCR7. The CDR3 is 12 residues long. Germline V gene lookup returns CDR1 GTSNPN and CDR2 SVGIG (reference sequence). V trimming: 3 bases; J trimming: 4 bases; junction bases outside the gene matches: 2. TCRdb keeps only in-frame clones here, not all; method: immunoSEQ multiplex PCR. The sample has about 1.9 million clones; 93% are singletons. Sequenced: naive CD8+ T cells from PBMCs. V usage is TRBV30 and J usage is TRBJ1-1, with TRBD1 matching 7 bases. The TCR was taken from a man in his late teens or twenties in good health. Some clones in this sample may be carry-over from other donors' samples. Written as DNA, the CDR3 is TGTGCCTGGAGACCAGGGGGCACTGAAGCTTTCTTT. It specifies CAWRPGGTEAFF.